The source of this T cell receptor (beta chain) is a study of shared clonotypes between healthy human individuals. The CDR3 totals 15 residues. V was shortened by 2 bases and J by 0 bases, with 8 bases between the two germline ends. Germline CDR1 is SGHAT and CDR2 is FQNNGV. This table comes from immunoSEQ multiplex PCR, and its TCRdb copy is limited to in-frame clones, with some not included. The repertoire consists of around 350,000 clones, with roughly 70% occurring once and the leading ten covering roughly a tenth. The J gene is TRBJ2-1, the V gene TRBV11-2, with D possibly being TRBD1 (6 bases). Sequenced input: memory CD4+ T cells sorted from blood. Documented subset: CD45RA-negative fraction. This TCR was sampled from a man aged 25 to 40 in good health. The CDR3 bases are TGTGCCAGCAGCTTACTGGACAGCTCCTACAATGAGCAGTTCTTC. Encoded protein: CASSLLDSSYNEQFF. The entire variable domain, with the rest obtained from reference TRBV11-2 and TRBJ2-1, is as follows: EAGVAQSPRYKIIEKRQSVAFWCNPISGHATLYWYQQILGQGPKLLIQFQNNGVVDDSQLPKDRFSAERLKGVDSTLKIQPAKLEDSAVYLCASSLLDSSYNEQFFGPGTRLTVL.